Below, 20 T cell receptor beta chains from the same sample are listed, as sequenced in a study of sequential checkpoint blockade in melanoma. The assay was immunoSEQ multiplex PCR, and TCRdb's table has in-frame clones only and misses some. The sample lists roughly 17,000 clones; roughly 70% were seen once. Documented treatment: randomized to nivolumab then ipilimumab (arm A) or the reverse (arm B). The sequences come from CD8+ T cells sorted from blood (inferred from file names), collected from a patient given nivolumab and ipilimumab in sequence. The receptors were sampled from a human donor with melanoma.

This chain uses TRBV5-4 with TRBJ2-5; 9 nucleotides match TRBD2. This CDR3 spans 18 amino acids. The germline gives CDR1 SGHNT, CDR2 YYREEE (reference sequence). The trim removed 1 base at V and 1 base at J, leaving 11 bases unmatched. CDR3 DNA: TGTGCCAGCAGCTTGAGAGGGGGTAGCGGGAGTACCCAAGAGACCCAGTACTTC. This translates into CASSLRGGSGSTQETQYF.

Judged by abundance, this clone is medium-sized. The chain couples TRBV21-1 to TRBJ1-1. TRBV21-1 is a pseudogene. The CDR3 sequence is 18 residues long. CDR3 DNA: TGTGCCAGCAGCCGCCCTACGCGTTCCTCCGGGTCGAACACTGAAGCTTTCTTT. This gives the protein CASSRPTRSSGSNTEAFF.

This clone is medium-sized. The chain links TRBV19 to TRBJ1-2, with no clear D. The CDR3 length is 17 residues. V shed 4 bases and J shed 4 bases, with 22 bases lying between them. From germline, CDR1 is LNHDA and CDR2 SQIVND (reference sequence). The CDR3 sequence: CASSTEVGLPPTYGYTF. The DNA of the CDR3 is TGTGCCAGTAGTACGGAGGTAGGTCTACCTCCGACCTATGGCTACACCTTC.

The chain employs TRBV28 and TRBJ2-7, with D possibly being TRBD2 (5 bases). CDR1 and CDR2 from the germline V gene are MDHEN and SYDVKM. Trimming took off 2 bases at V and 0 bases at J, with 17 bases between the two ends. The CDR3 contains 17 residues. The CDR3 region is CASSLTFAAGGSYEQYF. The CDR3 DNA reads as TGTGCCAGCAGTTTAACATTTGCTGCCGGAGGCTCCTACGAGCAGTACTTC.

This clone was observed a single time. J is TRBJ1-1 and V is TRBV6-5, with 9 bases identical to TRBD1. The V and J ends lost 6 bases and 4 bases, in that order; junction bases with no gene match: 9. The germline gives CDR1 MNHEY, CDR2 SVGAGI. The CDR3 is made up of 15 amino acids. The CDR3 here is CASSLVGQGTTEAFF. The CDR3 DNA follows: TGTGCCAGCAGCTTGGTGGGACAGGGAACCACTGAAGCTTTCTTT.

This chain's CDR3 is CASSRPPERNTEAFF. Written as DNA, the CDR3 is TGCGCCAGCAGCCGCCCCCCCGAGAGGAACACTGAAGCTTTCTTT. The genes are TRBV5-1 and TRBJ1-1; D not certain. This CDR3 has 15 amino acids. Germline CDR1 and CDR2: SGHRS and YFSETQ. V was cut by 4 bases and J by 1 base, with 14 bases left in between.

The chain is built from TRBV9 and TRBJ2-5, with D possibly matching TRBD2 (6 bases). The CDR3 has 14 amino acids. Trimming stripped 6 bases from V and 5 bases from J, with 17 bases between. CDR1 and CDR2 (germline): SGDLS, YYNGEE. CDR3: CASTLGGARETQYF. CDR3 nucleotides: TGTGCCAGCACCCTCGGAGGGGCGCGGGAGACCCAGTACTTC.

The J gene is TRBJ2-5, the V gene TRBV7-3, with D possibly matching TRBD1 (5 bases). The J call may be mistaken, given a closer DNA end match to TRBJ2-7. CDR1 is SGHTA, CDR2 FQGTGA, per germline. The CDR3 has 13 residues. CDR3 residues: CASSLAQGGEQYF. In DNA, the CDR3 is TGTGCCAGCAGCTTAGCCCAGGGCGGCGAGCAGTACTTC.

The chain joins TRBV5-6 to TRBJ2-5; the match to TRBD1 covers 9 bases. The germline V gene has CDR1 SGHDT and CDR2 YYEEEE. The V segment lost 0 bases and the J segment 5 bases; nucleotides outside the gene matches: 11. The CDR3 totals 17 residues. CDR3 coding DNA: TGTGCCAGCAGCTTGGTATGGGGACAGGGTTGGCCGGAGACCCAGTACTTC. It specifies CASSLVWGQGWPETQYF.

This clone was found once. The rearrangement joins TRBV4-2 to TRBJ2-7; TRBD2 matches 11 bases. The CDR3 runs 17 residues. The trim removed 2 bases at V and 0 bases at J, leaving 6 bases unmatched. CDR1 is LGHNA, CDR2 YNFKEQ, per germline. CDR3 protein: CASSQSLAGGPSYEQYF. CDR3 nucleotides: TGTGCCAGCAGCCAAAGCCTAGCGGGGGGACCCTCCTACGAGCAGTACTTC.

The gene calls are TRBV19 and TRBJ1-5; unclear D gene. The ends were cut back, 3 bases at V and 5 bases at J, with 8 bases in the middle. The CDR3 has 13 residues. Germline assignment: CDR1 LNHDA and CDR2 SQIVND (reference sequence). The CDR3 here is CASSIWEDQPQHF. The CDR3 bases are TGTGCCAGTAGTATTTGGGAGGATCAGCCCCAGCATTTT.

This clone appeared a few times. The rearrangement uses TRBV7-8 and TRBJ1-2; 8 bases line up with TRBD1. Germline trimming cut 2 bases from V and 4 bases from J; bases unmatched to any gene: 6. Germline lookup yields CDR1 SGHVS and CDR2 FQNEAQ. CDR3 length: 15 amino acids. This CDR3 is CASSLQGQGLYGYTF. The CDR3 DNA reads TGTGCCAGCAGCTTACAAGGACAGGGCCTCTATGGCTACACCTTC.

By sample share, this clone is medium-sized. The CDR3 DNA is TGTGCCAGCAGTTTATCTCCAGCGAACTATGGCTACACCTTC. The encoded protein is CASSLSPANYGYTF. The gene calls are TRBV27 and TRBJ1-2; unclear D gene. This CDR3 spans 14 amino acids. The V gene's germline CDR1 is MNHEY and CDR2 SMNVEV (reference sequence). V was clipped by 0 bases and J by 2 bases, with 7 bases between them.

This clone came up once. This sequence joins TRBV4-2 and TRBJ2-3, with 11 bases aligning to TRBD2. This CDR3 is 19 amino acids long. Trimming took 4 bases from V and 1 from J; bases not matched to a gene: 13. Germline-derived CDR1 and CDR2 are LGHNA and YNFKEQ. The CDR3 protein is CASSPQRLLAGVGTDTQYF. The CDR3 DNA sequence: TGTGCCAGCAGCCCCCAAAGGTTACTAGCGGGAGTCGGCACAGATACGCAGTATTTT.

This clone has just a few counts. The chain joins TRBV29-1 to TRBJ2-7; the D gene is possibly TRBD1 (5 bases). Trimming took 3 bases from V and 0 from J, leaving 15 bases between them. This CDR3 contains 15 residues. Germline V gene sequence: CDR1 SQVTM, CDR2 ANQGSEA. The CDR3 DNA reads TGCAGCGTTGAGGTTAGGACAACGGGCTCCTACGAGCAGTACTTC. It codes for CSVEVRTTGSYEQYF.

V usage is TRBV7-9 and J usage is TRBJ2-7, with 7 bases aligning to TRBD2. The CDR3 is made up of 15 amino acids. The V and J ends lost 5 bases and 3 bases, in that order; junction bases with no gene match: 10. Germline loops: CDR1 SEHNR, CDR2 FQNEAQ (reference sequence). The CDR3 DNA is TGTGCCAGCAGCCTTAGGGTCGGGACTAACTACGAGCAGTACTTC. Translating gives CASSLRVGTNYEQYF.

The rearrangement links TRBV10-3 to TRBJ2-6; weak D call: TRBD2 (5 bases). This CDR3 region has 15 residues. The germline V gene encodes CDR1 ENHRY and CDR2 SYGVKD. Trimming cost V 6 bases and J 1 base, with 10 bases left between them. The CDR3 sequence: CAIRGEGSGANVLTF. CDR3 coding DNA: TGTGCCATCAGGGGCGAGGGTTCTGGGGCCAACGTCCTGACTTTC.

Only a few counts were recorded for this clone. The chain employs TRBV6-9 and TRBJ1-5; possible D gene TRBD1, 6 bases. CDR1 is MNHGY and CDR2 is SVAAGI in the germline V gene. V lost 3 bases and J 6 bases, leaving 9 bases between the germline ends. The CDR3 is 13 amino acids. Here the CDR3 reads CASSYSGVQPQHF. The DNA of the CDR3 is TGTGCCAGCAGTTACTCAGGGGTTCAGCCCCAGCATTTT.

The gene calls are TRBV2 and TRBJ2-7, with TRBD1 matching 10 bases. The V gene end was trimmed by 5 bases and the J gene end by 3 bases; junction bases not matched to a gene: 4. There are 14 residues in the CDR3. From germline, CDR1 is SNHLY and CDR2 FYNNEI. This CDR3 is CASSTGQGRYEQYF. DNA of the CDR3: TGTGCCAGCAGTACGGGACAGGGGCGCTACGAGCAGTACTTC. The complete variable domain, with remaining parts taken from reference TRBV2 and TRBJ2-7, reads EPEVTQTPSHQVTQMGQEVILRCVPISNHLYFYWYRQILGQKVEFLVSFYNNEISEKSEIFDDQFSVERPDGSNFTLKIRSTKLEDSAMYFCASSTGQGRYEQYFGPGTRLTVT.

The chain recombines TRBV27 with TRBJ1-1; 10 nucleotides match TRBD1. The CDR3 is 15 amino acids. CDR1 and CDR2 (germline): MNHEY, SMNVEV (reference sequence). With V trimmed by 6 bases and J by 6 bases, 10 bases remained unmatched. CDR3 sequence: CASRLPRQGAPEAFF. For the CDR3, the DNA is TGTGCCAGCAGGCTCCCTCGACAGGGGGCGCCTGAAGCTTTCTTT.